A single T cell receptor (beta chain) is shown here with its context. The antigen remains undetermined. This sample is drawn from a study of OX40 agonist ivuxolimab in advanced cancers. Looking at the study overall: Patients were given ivuxolimab, an antibody that agonizes OX40 (CD134). Six ivuxolimab dose levels, 0.01 to 10 mg/kg, were given intravenously every 2 weeks. Study-wide points: Dose levels from 0.1 to 3.0 mg/kg saw CD4+ and CD8+ blood T cells expand clonally by week 6. CD8+ T cells showed, on average, more clonal expansion than CD4+ cells.

Profiling relied on immunoSEQ multiplex PCR, and the TCRdb table lists in-frame clones only, not all of them. This table holds just under 35,000 clones, around 92% found once. The CDR3 covers 14 residues. The ends lost 5 bases at V and 4 bases at J; junction bases unmatched: 4. In germline, CDR1 is MNHEY, CDR2 SMNVEV (reference sequence). The input for sequencing was CD4+ or CD8+ T cells sorted from blood, taken in a trial of the OX40 agonist ivuxolimab. This TCR came from an adult with an advanced solid tumor such as melanoma, head and neck, liver or kidney cancer. J is TRBJ2-7 and V is TRBV27, with 11 bases lining up with TRBD2. Here the CDR3 reads CASSRGTSGYEQYF. CDR3 nucleotides: TGTGCCAGCAGTCGAGGGACTAGCGGTTACGAGCAGTACTTC.